At least ten counts were recorded for the clone carrying this T cell receptor (beta chain). The data were taken from a study of blood T cells in healthy people across ages. V lost 5 bases to trimming and J lost 5 bases; unmatched junction nucleotides: 1. The germline CDR1 and CDR2 sequences are MRHNA and SNTAGT. The CDR3 has 14 residues. Primers used in a second PCR of about 7 to 12 cycles were a sample-barcoded 5' primer and a J-beta primer mix. Using its own MiXCR run on the 5' RACE reads, TCRdb lists one record per CDR3 protein. The sample lists approximately 770,000 distinct CDR3 sequences, roughly 64% occurring once.

This TCR came from a man in his thirties or forties in good health. The specimen was blood. The chain is built from TRBV6-4 and TRBJ2-1, with 12 bases fitting TRBD2. CDR3 bases: TGTGCCAGCAGTTCTAGCGGGGGGGACAATGAGCAGTTCTTC. Residues: CASSSSGGDNEQFF.